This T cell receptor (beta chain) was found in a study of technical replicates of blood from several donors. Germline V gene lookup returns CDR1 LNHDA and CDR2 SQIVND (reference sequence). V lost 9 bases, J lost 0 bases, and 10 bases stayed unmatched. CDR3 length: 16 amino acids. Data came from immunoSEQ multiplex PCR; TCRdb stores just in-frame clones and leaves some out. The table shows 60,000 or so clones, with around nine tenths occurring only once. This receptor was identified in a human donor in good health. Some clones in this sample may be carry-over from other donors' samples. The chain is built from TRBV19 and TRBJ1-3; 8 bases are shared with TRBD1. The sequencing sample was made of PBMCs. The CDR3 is CASEGQDFSSGNTIYF. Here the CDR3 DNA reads TGTGCCAGCGAGGGACAGGATTTCTCCTCTGGAAACACCATATATTTT.